These 15 T cell receptor beta chains were all obtained from the same sample, sequenced in a study. TCRdb's copy holds only in-frame clones and misses some; the assay was immunoSEQ multiplex PCR. The sample has under 65,000 clones, 90% to 95% seen once. The sequencing sample was made of PBMCs. The source of these receptors is a man aged 40-49 years with rheumatoid arthritis.

This chain joins TRBV6-1 and TRBJ1-5; 9 bases align to TRBD1. J gave up 3 bases and V 4 bases, and 7 bases lay outside the gene matches. There are 16 residues in the CDR3. CDR1 and CDR2 (germline): MNHNS, SASEGT. The chain's CDR3 is CASSARDRVFNQPQHF. The CDR3, as DNA: TGTGCCAGCAGTGCCCGGGACAGGGTATTCAATCAGCCCCAGCATTTT.

The chain employs TRBV19 and TRBJ1-4, with D unresolved. V gave up 0 bases and J gave up 8 bases, with 13 bases separating them. CDR3 size: 15 residues. The germline V gene has CDR1 LNHDA and CDR2 SQIVND (reference sequence). CDR3 sequence reads: CASSIEVGGGEKLFF. CDR3 nucleotide sequence: TGTGCCAGTAGTATAGAAGTAGGAGGAGGGGAAAAACTGTTTTTT.

The chain is built from TRBV13 and TRBJ2-1; tentative D call: TRBD2 (6 bases). The CDR3 totals 15 residues. Trimming took 5 bases from V and 3 from J, leaving 14 bases between them. Per germline, CDR1 PRHDT and CDR2 FYEKMQ (reference sequence). For the CDR3, the DNA is TGTGCCAGCAGCCTGGGGACTTCTAACTACAATGAGCAGTTCTTC. This translates into CASSLGTSNYNEQFF.

V is TRBV6-2 or TRBV6-3 and J is TRBJ2-5, with 11 bases aligning to TRBD2. Losses at the gene ends were 4 bases for V and 6 bases for J; bases not matched to a gene: 7. The CDR3 runs to 15 residues. In germline, CDR1 is MNHEY, CDR2 SVGEGT. The CDR3 sequence is CASSSPSGRFKTQYF. The CDR3 DNA sequence: TGTGCCAGCAGTTCTCCTAGCGGGAGGTTTAAGACCCAGTACTTC.

V and J are TRBV28 and TRBJ1-2, with a weak D call TRBD1 (6 bases). This CDR3 is 13 amino acids long. Germline V gene sequence: CDR1 MDHEN, CDR2 SYDVKM. The ends were cut back, 5 bases at V and 8 bases at J, with 15 bases in the middle. The CDR3 DNA follows: TGTGCCAGCAGTCCCCCGGGGGCAAACGGCTACACCTTC. It yields the protein CASSPPGANGYTF.

The rearrangement uses TRBV6-2 or TRBV6-3 and TRBJ1-5; TRBD1 is a possible D gene (5 bases). Germline loops: CDR1 MNHEY, CDR2 SVGEGT. With 0 bases removed from V and 0 bases from J, the gap between germline ends came to 18 bases. CDR3 size: 19 residues. The CDR3 nucleotides read TGTGCCAGCAGTTACTCGTTGACAGAACTAGATTATAGCAATCAGCCCCAGCATTTT. Translation: CASSYSLTELDYSNQPQHF.

The chain couples TRBV5-4 to TRBJ2-7; 14 bases map to TRBD2. Germline V lookup: CDR1 SGHNT, CDR2 YYREEE (reference sequence). The CDR3 totals 16 residues. With V trimmed by 3 bases and J by 3 bases, 5 bases remained unmatched. CDR3 in DNA: TGTGCCAGCAGCTCCGGGACTAGCGGGAGTCTCTACGAGCAGTACTTC. This gives the protein CASSSGTSGSLYEQYF.

In this sample, this clone turned up once. The chain carries TRBV18 and TRBJ2-7, with 10 nucleotides matching TRBD1. The CDR3 has 14 residues. Germline values: CDR1 KGHSH, CDR2 LQKENI. Losses at the gene ends were 6 bases for V and 6 bases for J; bases not matched to a gene: 8. This CDR3 is CASSTGTGESEQYF. The CDR3 coding sequence is TGTGCCAGCTCCACGGGGACAGGGGAAAGCGAGCAGTACTTC. Using reference TRBV18 and TRBJ2-7 for the parts outside the CDR3, the full variable domain is NAGVMQNPRHLVRRRGQEARLRCSPMKGHSHVYWYRQLPEEGLKFMVYLQKENIIDESGMPKERFSAEFPKEGPSILRIQQVVRGDSAAYFCASSTGTGESEQYFGPGTRLTVT.

The chain couples TRBV27 to TRBJ2-2; no clear D gene. Germline-derived CDR1 and CDR2 are MNHEY and SMNVEV (reference sequence). This CDR3 is 12 amino acids long. Deletions cut 5 bases from V and 8 bases from J, with 9 bases between. The CDR3 coding sequence is TGTGCCAGCAGTCCCCCCCAAGGGGAGCTGTTTTTT. It specifies CASSPPQGELFF.

This chain links TRBV7-2 with TRBJ2-1, with 8 bases aligning to TRBD2. CDR1 SGHTA and CDR2 FQGNSA come from the germline V gene. This CDR3 region has 15 residues. J gave up 7 bases and V 5 bases, and 10 bases lay outside the gene matches. CDR3 sequence: CASSPETGGANEQFF. CDR3 nucleotides: TGTGCCAGCAGCCCAGAGACCGGGGGGGCAAATGAGCAGTTCTTC.

The chain employs TRBV6-1 and TRBJ2-1, with 13 nucleotides matching TRBD2. The J segment lost 8 bases and the V segment lost 1 base, leaving 8 bases of the junction unmatched. The CDR3 extends over 17 amino acids. Germline V gene data show CDR1 as MNHNS and CDR2 as SASEGT. The CDR3 is CASSEGGWTSGGYEQFF. The CDR3 DNA follows: TGTGCCAGCAGTGAAGGGGGATGGACTAGCGGGGGTTATGAGCAGTTCTTC.

The chain has TRBV19 and TRBJ2-7, with D perhaps TRBD2 (6 bases). The CDR3 is 14 amino acids. CDR1 and CDR2 (germline): LNHDA, SQIVND (reference sequence). Trimming took off 1 base at V and 3 bases at J, with 10 bases between the two ends. The CDR3 spells CASSIGSGNYEQYF. CDR3 in DNA: TGTGCCAGTAGTATAGGTAGCGGCAACTACGAGCAGTACTTC.

This chain connects TRBV28 to TRBJ2-1; D gene unclear. Germline V CDR1 and CDR2: MDHEN, SYDVKM. The CDR3 is 16 amino acids. The germline V and J ends were trimmed by 4 bases and 1 base, with 14 bases remaining between them. CDR3 in amino acids: CASSSPGPRSYNEQFF. The CDR3 nucleotides read TGTGCCAGCAGTTCCCCCGGCCCTAGATCCTACAATGAGCAGTTCTTC.

This clone was picked up one time. V usage is TRBV27 and J usage is TRBJ1-1, with 7 bases lining up with TRBD1. The germline V gene has CDR1 MNHEY and CDR2 SMNVEV (reference sequence). Germline trimming cut 8 bases from V and 0 bases from J; bases unmatched to any gene: 15. The CDR3 contains 17 residues. CDR3 DNA sequence: TGTGCCAGCGCTGTGGAGGGGGCGATTAATTTGAACACTGAAGCTTTCTTT. Its protein is CASAVEGAINLNTEAFF.

As DNA, the CDR3 is TGTGCCAGCAGCTTAGAGGGGGCTAATTCACCCCTCCACTTT. Translating gives CASSLEGANSPLHF. The chain has TRBV7-9 and TRBJ1-6; 7 bases are a match to TRBD1. Unmatched junction bases numbered 0, after V lost 1 base and J lost 6 bases. The CDR3 has 14 residues. Germline-derived CDR1 and CDR2 are SEHNR and FQNEAQ (reference sequence).